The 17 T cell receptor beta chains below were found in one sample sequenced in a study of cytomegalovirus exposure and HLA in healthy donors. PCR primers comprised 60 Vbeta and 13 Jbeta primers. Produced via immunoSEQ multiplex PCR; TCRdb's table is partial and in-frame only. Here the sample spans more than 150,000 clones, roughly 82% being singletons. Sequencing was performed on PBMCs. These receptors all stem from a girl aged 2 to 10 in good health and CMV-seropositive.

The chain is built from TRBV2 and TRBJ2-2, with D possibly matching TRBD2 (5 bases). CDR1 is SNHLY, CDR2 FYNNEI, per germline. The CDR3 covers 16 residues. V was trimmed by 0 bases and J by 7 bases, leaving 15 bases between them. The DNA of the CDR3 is TGTGCCAGCAGTGAAGCGCGGGCAGCTCATGGCGGGGAGCTGTTTTTT. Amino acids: CASSEARAAHGGELFF.

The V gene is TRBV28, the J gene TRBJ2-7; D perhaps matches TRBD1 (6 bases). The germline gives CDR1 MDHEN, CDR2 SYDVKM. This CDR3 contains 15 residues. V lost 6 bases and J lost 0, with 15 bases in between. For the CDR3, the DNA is TGTGCCAGCAGACTTAGACAGGAATCCTCCTACGAGCAGTACTTC. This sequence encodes CASRLRQESSYEQYF.

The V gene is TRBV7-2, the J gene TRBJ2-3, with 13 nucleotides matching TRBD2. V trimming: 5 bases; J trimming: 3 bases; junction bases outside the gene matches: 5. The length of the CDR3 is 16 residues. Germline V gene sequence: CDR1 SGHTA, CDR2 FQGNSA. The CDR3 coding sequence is TGTGCCAGCAGCAGTGGGACTAGCGGGGCGACAGATACGCAGTATTTT. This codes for CASSSGTSGATDTQYF.

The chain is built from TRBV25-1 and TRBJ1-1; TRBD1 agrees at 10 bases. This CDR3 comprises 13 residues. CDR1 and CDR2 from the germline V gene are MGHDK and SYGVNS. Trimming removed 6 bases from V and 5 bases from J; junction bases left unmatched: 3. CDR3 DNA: TGTGCCAGCAGGGGACAGGGGCGGACTGAAGCTTTCTTT. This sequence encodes CASRGQGRTEAFF.

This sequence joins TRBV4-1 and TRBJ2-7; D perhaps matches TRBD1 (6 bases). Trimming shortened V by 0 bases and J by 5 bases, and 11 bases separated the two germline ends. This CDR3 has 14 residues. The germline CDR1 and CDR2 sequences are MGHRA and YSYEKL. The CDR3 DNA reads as TGCGCCAGCAGCCAAGAATTCGAGGGGGACGAGCAGTACTTC. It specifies CASSQEFEGDEQYF.

CDR3 protein: CASSPGNRDQPQHF. CDR3 nucleotide sequence: TGTGCCAGCAGCCCGGGGAATAGGGATCAGCCCCAGCATTTT. The chain combines TRBV11-2 with TRBJ1-5; no reliable D call. The germline gives CDR1 SGHAT, CDR2 FQNNGV. The germline V and J ends were trimmed by 5 bases and 5 bases, with 13 bases remaining between them. The CDR3 is made up of 14 amino acids.

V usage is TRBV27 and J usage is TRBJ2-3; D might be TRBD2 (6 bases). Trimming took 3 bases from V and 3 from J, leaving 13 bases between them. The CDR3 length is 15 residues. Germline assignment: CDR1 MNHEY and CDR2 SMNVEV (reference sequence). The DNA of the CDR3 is TGTGCCAGCAGTTTTTCGGGGGTTGGTACAGATACGCAGTATTTT. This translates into CASSFSGVGTDTQYF.

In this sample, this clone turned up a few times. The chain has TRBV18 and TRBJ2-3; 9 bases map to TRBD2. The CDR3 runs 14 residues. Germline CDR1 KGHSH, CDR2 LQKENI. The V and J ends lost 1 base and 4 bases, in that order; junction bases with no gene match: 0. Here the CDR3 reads CASSPRGGADTQYF. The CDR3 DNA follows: TGTGCCAGCTCACCACGCGGGGGGGCAGATACGCAGTATTTT.

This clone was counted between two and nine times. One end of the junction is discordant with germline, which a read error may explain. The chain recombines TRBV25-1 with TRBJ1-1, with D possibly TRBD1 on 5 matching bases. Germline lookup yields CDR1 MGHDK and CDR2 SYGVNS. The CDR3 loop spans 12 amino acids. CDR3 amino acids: CASNEAGNEAFF. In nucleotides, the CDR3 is TGTGCCAGCAATGAAGCAGGGAATGAAGCTTTCTTT.

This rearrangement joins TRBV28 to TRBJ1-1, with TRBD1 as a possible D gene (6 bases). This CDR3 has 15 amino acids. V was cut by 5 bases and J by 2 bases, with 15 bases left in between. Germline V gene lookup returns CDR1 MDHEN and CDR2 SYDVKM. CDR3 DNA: TGTGCCAGCAGTCTAGCTGCAGGGGTTAACACTGAAGCTTTCTTT. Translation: CASSLAAGVNTEAFF.

CDR3 nucleotide sequence: TGTGCCAGCAGTTTCCAGGAGCAGTACTTC. Protein sequence: CASSFQEQYF. The rearrangement links TRBV28 to TRBJ2-7; D call uncertain. From germline, CDR1 is MDHEN and CDR2 SYDVKM. This CDR3 spans 10 amino acids. V lost 3 bases to trimming and J lost 7 bases, with 4 bases between them.

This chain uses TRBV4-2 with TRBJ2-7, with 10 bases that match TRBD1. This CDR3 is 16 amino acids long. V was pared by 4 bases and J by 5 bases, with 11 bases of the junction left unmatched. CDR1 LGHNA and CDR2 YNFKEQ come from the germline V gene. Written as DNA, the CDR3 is TGTGCCAGCAGCCGAGAGGAGGGACAGGGGTACCACGAGCAGTACTTC. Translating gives CASSREEGQGYHEQYF.

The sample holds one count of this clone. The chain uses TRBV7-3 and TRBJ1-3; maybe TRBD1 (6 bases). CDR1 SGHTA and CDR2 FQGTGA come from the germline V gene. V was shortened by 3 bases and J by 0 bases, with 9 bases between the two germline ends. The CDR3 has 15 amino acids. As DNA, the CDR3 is TGTGCCAGCAGCTTGACAGGCGTCTCTGGAAACACCATATATTTT. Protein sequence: CASSLTGVSGNTIYF.

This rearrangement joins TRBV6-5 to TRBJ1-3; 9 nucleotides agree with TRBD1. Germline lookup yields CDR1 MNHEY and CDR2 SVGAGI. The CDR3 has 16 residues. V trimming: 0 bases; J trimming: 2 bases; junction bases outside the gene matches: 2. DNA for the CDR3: TGTGCCAGCAGTTACTCTAGGACAGGGGCTGGAAACACCATATATTTT. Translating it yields CASSYSRTGAGNTIYF.

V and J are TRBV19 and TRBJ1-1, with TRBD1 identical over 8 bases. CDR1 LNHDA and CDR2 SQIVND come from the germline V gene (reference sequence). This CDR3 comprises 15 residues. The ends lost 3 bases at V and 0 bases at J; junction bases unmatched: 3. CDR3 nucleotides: TGTGCCAGTAGTATCAGGGGGCGAATGAACACTGAAGCTTTCTTT. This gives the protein CASSIRGRMNTEAFF.

CDR3 in amino acids: CAWSGTGYEAFF. The DNA of the CDR3 is TGTGCCTGGAGTGGGACAGGGTATGAAGCTTTCTTT. This chain uses TRBV30 with TRBJ1-1; TRBD1 agrees at 8 bases. From germline, CDR1 is GTSNPN and CDR2 SVGIG (reference sequence). V was clipped by 1 base and J by 7 bases; unmatched bases: 2. CDR3 length equals 12 residues. Drawing the rest from reference TRBV30 and TRBJ1-1, the complete variable domain is SQTIHQWPATLVQPVGSPLSLECTVEGTSNPNLYWYRQAAGRGLQLLFYSVGIGQISSEVPQNLSASRPQDRQFILSSKKLLLSDSGFYLCAWSGTGYEAFFGQGTRLTVV.

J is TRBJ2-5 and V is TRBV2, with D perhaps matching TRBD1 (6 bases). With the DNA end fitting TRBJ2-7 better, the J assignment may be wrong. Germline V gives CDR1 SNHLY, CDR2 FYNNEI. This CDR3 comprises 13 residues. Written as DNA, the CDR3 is TGTGCCAGCACTGGACAGACCTCCTACGAGCAGTACTTC. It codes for CASTGQTSYEQYF.